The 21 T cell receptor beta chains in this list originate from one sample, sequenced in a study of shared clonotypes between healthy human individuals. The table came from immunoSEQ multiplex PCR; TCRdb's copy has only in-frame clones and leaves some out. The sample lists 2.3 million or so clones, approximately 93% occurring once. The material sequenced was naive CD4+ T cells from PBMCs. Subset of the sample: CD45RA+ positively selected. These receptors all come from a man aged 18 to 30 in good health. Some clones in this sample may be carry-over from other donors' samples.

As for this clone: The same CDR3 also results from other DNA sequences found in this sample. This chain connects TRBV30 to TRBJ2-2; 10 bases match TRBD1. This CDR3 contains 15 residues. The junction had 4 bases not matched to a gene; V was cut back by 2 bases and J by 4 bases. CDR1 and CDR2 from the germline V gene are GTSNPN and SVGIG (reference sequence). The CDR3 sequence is CAWSRTGGGTGELFF. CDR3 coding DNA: TGTGCCTGGAGTCGGACAGGGGGTGGCACCGGGGAGCTGTTTTTT.

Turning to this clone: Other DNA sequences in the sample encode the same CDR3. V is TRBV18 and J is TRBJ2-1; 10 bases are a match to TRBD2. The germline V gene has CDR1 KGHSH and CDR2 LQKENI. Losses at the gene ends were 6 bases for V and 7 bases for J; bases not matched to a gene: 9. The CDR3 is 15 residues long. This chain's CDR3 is CASSRLAGVGNEQFF. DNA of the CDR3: TGTGCCAGCTCGCGTCTAGCGGGAGTAGGAAATGAGCAGTTCTTC.

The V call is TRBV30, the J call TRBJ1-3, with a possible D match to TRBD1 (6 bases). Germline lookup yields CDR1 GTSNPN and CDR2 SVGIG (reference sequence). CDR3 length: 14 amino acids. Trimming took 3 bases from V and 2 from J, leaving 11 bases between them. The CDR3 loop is CAWRPTGTGNTIYF. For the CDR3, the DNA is TGTGCCTGGAGGCCAACAGGGACTGGAAACACCATATATTTT.

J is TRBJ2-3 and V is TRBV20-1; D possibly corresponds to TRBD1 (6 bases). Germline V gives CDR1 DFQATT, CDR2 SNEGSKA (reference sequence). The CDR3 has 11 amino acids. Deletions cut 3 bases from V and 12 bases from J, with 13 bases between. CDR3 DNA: TGCAGTGCTAGTTCTTTGGGGGCCCAGTATTTT. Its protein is CSASSLGAQYF.

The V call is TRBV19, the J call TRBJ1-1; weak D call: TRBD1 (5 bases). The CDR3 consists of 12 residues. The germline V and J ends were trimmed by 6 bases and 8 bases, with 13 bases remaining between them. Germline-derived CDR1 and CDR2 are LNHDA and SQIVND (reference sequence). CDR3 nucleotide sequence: TGTGCCAGTAGCCCCCGGGGGTTAGAAGCTTTCTTT. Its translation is CASSPRGLEAFF.

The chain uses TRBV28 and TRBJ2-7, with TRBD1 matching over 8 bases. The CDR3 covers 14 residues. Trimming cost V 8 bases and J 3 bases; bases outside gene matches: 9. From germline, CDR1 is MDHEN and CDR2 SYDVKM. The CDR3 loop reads CASGNTGGLYEQYF. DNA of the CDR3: TGTGCCAGCGGTAACACAGGGGGACTCTACGAGCAGTACTTC. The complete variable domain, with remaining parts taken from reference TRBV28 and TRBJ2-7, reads DVKVTQSSRYLVKRTGEKVFLECVQDMDHENMFWYRQDPGLGLRLIYFSYDVKMKEKGDIPEGYSVSREKKERFSLILESASTNQTSMYLCASGNTGGLYEQYFGPGTRLTVT.

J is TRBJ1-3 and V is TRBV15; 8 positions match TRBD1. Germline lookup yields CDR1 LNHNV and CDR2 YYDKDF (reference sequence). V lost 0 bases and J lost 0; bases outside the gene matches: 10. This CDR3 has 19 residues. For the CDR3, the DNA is TGTGCCACCAGCAGAGATGTACGGACAGGGTCCTTCTCTGGAAACACCATATATTTT. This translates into CATSRDVRTGSFSGNTIYF.

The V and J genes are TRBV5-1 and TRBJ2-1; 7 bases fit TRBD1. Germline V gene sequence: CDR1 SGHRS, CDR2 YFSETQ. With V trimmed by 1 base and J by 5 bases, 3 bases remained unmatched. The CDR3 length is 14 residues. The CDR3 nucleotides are TGCGCCAGCAGCTTGACGGGACAGAACAATGAGCAGTTCTTC. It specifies CASSLTGQNNEQFF.

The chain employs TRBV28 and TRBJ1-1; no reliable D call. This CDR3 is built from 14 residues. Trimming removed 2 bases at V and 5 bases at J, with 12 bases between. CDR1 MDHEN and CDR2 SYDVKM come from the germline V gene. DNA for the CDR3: TGTGCCAGCAGTTTACCCGATACGGGGACTGAAGCTTTCTTT. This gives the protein CASSLPDTGTEAFF.

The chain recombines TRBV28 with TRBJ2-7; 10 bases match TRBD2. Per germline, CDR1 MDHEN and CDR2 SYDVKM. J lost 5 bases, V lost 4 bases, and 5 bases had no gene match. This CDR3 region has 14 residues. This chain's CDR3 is CASSSAGGMDEQYF. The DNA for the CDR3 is TGTGCCAGCAGTTCAGCGGGAGGGATGGACGAGCAGTACTTC.

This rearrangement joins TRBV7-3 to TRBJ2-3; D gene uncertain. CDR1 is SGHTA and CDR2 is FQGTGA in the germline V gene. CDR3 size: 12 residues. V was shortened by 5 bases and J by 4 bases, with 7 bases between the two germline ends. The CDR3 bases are TGTGCCAGCAGCCCAGGCCCAGATACGCAGTATTTT. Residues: CASSPGPDTQYF.

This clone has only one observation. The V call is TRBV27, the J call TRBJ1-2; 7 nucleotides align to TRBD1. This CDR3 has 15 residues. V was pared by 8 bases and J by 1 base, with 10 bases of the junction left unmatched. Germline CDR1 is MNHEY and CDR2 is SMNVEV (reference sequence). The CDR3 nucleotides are TGTGCCAGCGGCACCGGGACAGAGATTAACTATGGCTACACCTTC. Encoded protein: CASGTGTEINYGYTF.

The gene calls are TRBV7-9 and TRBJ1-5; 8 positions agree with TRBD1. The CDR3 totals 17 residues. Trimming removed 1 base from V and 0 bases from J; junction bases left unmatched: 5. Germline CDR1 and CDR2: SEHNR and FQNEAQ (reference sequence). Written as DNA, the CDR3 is TGTGCCAGCAGCTTAGGGACAGGGAGAGATAGCAATCAGCCCCAGCATTTT. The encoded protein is CASSLGTGRDSNQPQHF.

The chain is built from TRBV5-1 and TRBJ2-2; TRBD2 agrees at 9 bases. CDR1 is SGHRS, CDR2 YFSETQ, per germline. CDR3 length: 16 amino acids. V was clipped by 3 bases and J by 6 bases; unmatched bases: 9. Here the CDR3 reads CASSSEPSGTAGELFF. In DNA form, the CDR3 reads TGCGCCAGCAGCTCAGAGCCTAGCGGGACGGCCGGGGAGCTGTTTTTT.

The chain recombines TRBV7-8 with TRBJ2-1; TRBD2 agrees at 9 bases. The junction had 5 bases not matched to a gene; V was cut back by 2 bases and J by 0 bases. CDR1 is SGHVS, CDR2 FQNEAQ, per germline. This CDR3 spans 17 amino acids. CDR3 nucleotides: TGTGCCAGCAGCTTATTTGCGACTAGCGGCTCCTACAATGAGCAGTTCTTC. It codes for CASSLFATSGSYNEQFF.

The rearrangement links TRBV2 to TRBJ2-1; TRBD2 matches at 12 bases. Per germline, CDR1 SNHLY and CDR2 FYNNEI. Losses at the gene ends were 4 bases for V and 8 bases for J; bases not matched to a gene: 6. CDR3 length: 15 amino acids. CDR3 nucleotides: TGTGCCAGCAGTGTCCTAGCGGGAGGGCTCGATGAGCAGTTCTTC. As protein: CASSVLAGGLDEQFF.

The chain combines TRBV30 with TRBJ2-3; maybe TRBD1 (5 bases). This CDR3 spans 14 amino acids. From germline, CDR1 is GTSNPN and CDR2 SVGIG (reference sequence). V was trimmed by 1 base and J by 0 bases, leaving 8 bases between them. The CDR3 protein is CAWSETVSTDTQYF. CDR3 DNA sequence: TGTGCCTGGAGTGAGACAGTCAGCACAGATACGCAGTATTTT.

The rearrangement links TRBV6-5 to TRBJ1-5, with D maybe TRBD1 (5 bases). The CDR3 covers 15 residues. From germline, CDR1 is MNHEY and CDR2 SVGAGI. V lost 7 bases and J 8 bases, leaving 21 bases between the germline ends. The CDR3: CASIQRKGPPKPQHF. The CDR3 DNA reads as TGTGCCAGCATCCAACGGAAGGGGCCGCCTAAGCCCCAGCATTTT.

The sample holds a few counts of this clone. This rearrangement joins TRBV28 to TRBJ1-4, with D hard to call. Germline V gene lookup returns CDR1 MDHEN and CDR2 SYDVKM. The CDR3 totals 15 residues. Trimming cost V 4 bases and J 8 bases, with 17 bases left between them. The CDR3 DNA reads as TGTGCCAGCAGTTCATGGGGTAAAGGGAACGAAAAACTGTTTTTT. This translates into CASSSWGKGNEKLFF.

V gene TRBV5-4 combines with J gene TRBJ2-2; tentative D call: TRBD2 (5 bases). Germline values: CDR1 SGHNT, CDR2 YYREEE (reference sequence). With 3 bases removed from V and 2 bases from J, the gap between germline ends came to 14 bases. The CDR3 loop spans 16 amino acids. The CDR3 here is CASSWELAANTGELFF. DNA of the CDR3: TGTGCCAGCAGCTGGGAGCTTGCGGCTAACACCGGGGAGCTGTTTTTT.

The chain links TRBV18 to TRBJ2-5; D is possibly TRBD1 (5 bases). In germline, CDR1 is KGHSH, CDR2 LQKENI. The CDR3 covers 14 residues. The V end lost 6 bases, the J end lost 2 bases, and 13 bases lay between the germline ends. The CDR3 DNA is TGTGCCAGCTCTACTGGGGCAAATCAAGAGACCCAGTACTTC. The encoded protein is CASSTGANQETQYF.